This TCR beta chain was profiled in a study of blood T cell repertoires in COVID-19. Study summary: Acute and convalescent COVID-19 samples came from the United States, Italy and Spain.

The table came from immunoSEQ multiplex PCR; TCRdb's copy has only in-frame clones and leaves some out. Of fewer than 80,000 clones in the sample, about 88% were seen once. Specimen: peripheral blood. This receptor was obtained from a man older than 75 with COVID-19, enrolled during active disease.

The CDR3 DNA is TGCGCCAGCAGCCAAGGTGTCCTTGGAGGTTCCCTCAGGGAAAAACTGTTTTTT. Residues: CASSQGVLGGSLREKLFF. V gene TRBV4-1 combines with J gene TRBJ1-4, with D unresolved. The V gene lost 1 base and the J gene lost 8 bases, with 23 bases spanning the gap. Germline assignment: CDR1 MGHRA and CDR2 YSYEKL. CDR3 length: 18 residues.